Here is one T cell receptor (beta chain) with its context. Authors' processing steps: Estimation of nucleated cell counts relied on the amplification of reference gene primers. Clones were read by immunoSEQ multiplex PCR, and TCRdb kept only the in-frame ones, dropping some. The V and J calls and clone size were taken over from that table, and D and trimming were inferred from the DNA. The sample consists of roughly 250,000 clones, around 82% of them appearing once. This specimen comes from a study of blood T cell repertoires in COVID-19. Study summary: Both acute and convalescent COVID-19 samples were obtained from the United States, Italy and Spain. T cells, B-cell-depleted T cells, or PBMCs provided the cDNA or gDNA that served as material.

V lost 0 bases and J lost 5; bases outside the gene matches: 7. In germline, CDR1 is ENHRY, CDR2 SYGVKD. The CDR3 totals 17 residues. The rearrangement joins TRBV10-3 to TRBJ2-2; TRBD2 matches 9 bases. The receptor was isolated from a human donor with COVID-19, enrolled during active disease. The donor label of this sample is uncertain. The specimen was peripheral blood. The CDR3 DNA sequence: TGTGCCATCAGTGAGTCGGTAGCGGGAGAAGGTACCGGGGAGCTGTTTTTT. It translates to CAISESVAGEGTGELFF.